The clone carrying this TCR beta chain was picked up a small number of times. Its antigen is as yet unknown. RNA transcripts served as the template for amplifying TCR beta CDR3 regions. Using the HTBI primer set, a first-round RT-PCR was run on the TCR CDR3. TCRdb independently ran MiXCR on the multiplex PCR reads; one entry per CDR3 protein. The sample has around 600,000 distinct CDR3 sequences, more than 15% seen once; the top ten hold approximately 3.5%. Ophthalmopathy cases met thresholds of Clinical Activity Score at least 3, NOSPECS grade at least 4 and duration under 3 months. Any patient presenting with uncontrolled infection, other autoimmune disease, pregnancy or lactation was left out. This specimen belongs to a study of T cells in Graves' hyperthyroidism and ophthalmopathy. Study-level information: Peripheral blood collection took place at initial diagnosis, before any treatment. Whole-study results and caveats: Clonotypes that were expanded in thyroid above 0.001 mostly appeared in blood too.

V gave up 6 bases and J gave up 2 bases; unmatched junction bases: 9. Germline V gene data show CDR1 as LNHDA and CDR2 as SQIVND (reference sequence). This CDR3 contains 16 residues. The chain is built from TRBV19 and TRBJ2-2, with 7 bases aligning to TRBD1. The sequence came from a woman aged 40 to 50 with Graves' ophthalmopathy. The material sequenced was blood. The CDR3 region has the DNA TGTGCCAGTAGACCTACCGGGACAGCTAACACCGGGGAGCTGTTTTTT. Encoded protein: CASRPTGTANTGELFF.